The text below deals with one T cell receptor (beta chain). The source of the sample is a study of blood T cell repertoires in COVID-19. About the research overall: Sites in the United States, Italy and Spain provided acute and convalescent COVID-19 samples.

This CDR3 region has 15 residues. The V gene's germline CDR1 is ENHRY and CDR2 SYGVKD. V shed 4 bases and J shed 0 bases, with 13 bases lying between them. Per the study methods: Amplifying reference gene primers gave estimates of nucleated cell counts. The table came from immunoSEQ multiplex PCR; TCRdb's copy has only in-frame clones and leaves some out. V, J and clone size reflect that table, while D and trimming were determined from the DNA. In the table there are 95,000 to 120,000 clones, about four fifths of which are singletons. This chain joins TRBV10-3 and TRBJ2-7, with D possibly being TRBD1 (6 bases). The TCR originated in a woman aged 40 to 49 with acute or convalescent COVID-19. Sequenced input: peripheral blood. The CDR3 nucleotides are TGTGCCATCAGTGTATCCGGGACAAGCTCCTACGAGCAGTACTTC. Its protein is CAISVSGTSSYEQYF.